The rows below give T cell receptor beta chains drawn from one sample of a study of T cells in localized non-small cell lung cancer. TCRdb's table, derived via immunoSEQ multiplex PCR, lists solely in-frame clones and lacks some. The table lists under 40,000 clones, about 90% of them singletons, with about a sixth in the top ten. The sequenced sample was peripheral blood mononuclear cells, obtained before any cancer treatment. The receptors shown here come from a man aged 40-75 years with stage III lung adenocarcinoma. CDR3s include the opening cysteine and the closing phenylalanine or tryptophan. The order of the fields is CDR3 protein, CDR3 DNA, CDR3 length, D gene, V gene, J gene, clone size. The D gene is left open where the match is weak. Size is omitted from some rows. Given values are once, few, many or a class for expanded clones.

cdr3_aa: CASSWLSATGELFF
cdr3_nt: TGTGCCAGCAGTTGGCTATCCGCCACCGGGGAGCTGTTTTTT
cdr3_length: 14
d_call: NA
v_call: TRBV28
j_call: TRBJ2-2
clone_size: few

cdr3_aa: CASSPGRGSYEQYF
cdr3_nt: TGTGCCAGCTCACCAGGGAGGGGGAGTTACGAGCAGTACTTC
cdr3_length: 14
d_call: NA
v_call: TRBV18
j_call: TRBJ2-7
clone_size: NA

cdr3_aa: CAGAGQGSPPLHF
cdr3_nt: TGTGCCGGCGCCGGCCAGGGATCTCCACCCCTCCACTTT
cdr3_length: 13
d_call: NA
v_call: TRBV2
j_call: TRBJ1-6
clone_size: NA

cdr3_aa: CSVSPTQGGSYEQYF
cdr3_nt: TGCAGCGTCAGCCCTACTCAGGGGGGGAGTTACGAGCAGTACTTC
cdr3_length: 15
d_call: NA
v_call: TRBV29-1
j_call: TRBJ2-7
clone_size: NA

cdr3_aa: CASSHTAGTGYGYTF
cdr3_nt: TGTGCCAGCAGCCATACAGCGGGGACGGGCTATGGCTACACCTTC
cdr3_length: 15
d_call: NA
v_call: TRBV5-6
j_call: TRBJ1-2
clone_size: NA

cdr3_aa: CASSYSRSNTEAFF
cdr3_nt: TGTGCCAGCAGTTATAGTCGATCCAACACTGAAGCTTTCTTT
cdr3_length: 14
d_call: NA
v_call: TRBV6-5
j_call: TRBJ1-1
clone_size: NA

cdr3_aa: CASGRDGSSYEQYF
cdr3_nt: TGTGCCAGCGGGCGGGACGGAAGCTCCTACGAGCAGTACTTC
cdr3_length: 14
d_call: NA
v_call: TRBV7-2
j_call: TRBJ2-7
clone_size: NA

cdr3_aa: CASSLVGGVYNEQFF
cdr3_nt: TGTGCCAGCAGCTTGGTGGGGGGGGTATACAATGAGCAGTTCTTC
cdr3_length: 15
d_call: TRBD2
v_call: TRBV11-2
j_call: TRBJ2-1
clone_size: NA

cdr3_aa: CASSLSAANTGELFF
cdr3_nt: TGTGCCAGCAGTTTATCGGCAGCGAACACCGGGGAGCTGTTTTTT
cdr3_length: 15
d_call: NA
v_call: TRBV27
j_call: TRBJ2-2
clone_size: few

cdr3_aa: CASSLSPTQGPGSYNEQFF
cdr3_nt: TGTGCCAGCAGTTTATCGCCCACCCAGGGCCCTGGCTCCTACAATGAGCAGTTCTTC
cdr3_length: 19
d_call: NA
v_call: TRBV27
j_call: TRBJ2-1
clone_size: NA

cdr3_aa: CASSQALQGRTYEQYF
cdr3_nt: TGCGCCAGCAGCCAAGCCCTCCAGGGGCGAACCTACGAGCAGTACTTC
cdr3_length: 16
d_call: NA
v_call: TRBV4-1
j_call: TRBJ2-7
clone_size: NA

cdr3_aa: CASSGGAGEKLFF
cdr3_nt: TGCGCCAGCAGTGGAGGGGCGGGTGAAAAACTGTTTTTT
cdr3_length: 13
d_call: NA
v_call: TRBV10-2
j_call: TRBJ1-4
clone_size: NA

cdr3_aa: CASSPGQNSNQPQHF
cdr3_nt: TGTGCCAGCAGCCCGGGACAAAATAGCAATCAGCCCCAGCATTTT
cdr3_length: 15
d_call: NA
v_call: TRBV4-2
j_call: TRBJ1-5
clone_size: NA

cdr3_aa: CASSQEGQGSYEQFF
cdr3_nt: TGTGCCAGCAGCCAAGAAGGGCAGGGGTCCTATGAGCAGTTCTTC
cdr3_length: 15
d_call: NA
v_call: TRBV4-2
j_call: TRBJ2-1
clone_size: NA

cdr3_aa: CASSLVGTGYEAFF
cdr3_nt: TGTGCCAGCAGCTTAGTTGGGACAGGGTATGAAGCTTTCTTT
cdr3_length: 14
d_call: TRBD1
v_call: TRBV7-9
j_call: TRBJ1-1
clone_size: NA

cdr3_aa: CASSFSPNGLADDNEQFF
cdr3_nt: TGTGCCAGCAGCTTTTCACCCAATGGACTAGCCGACGACAATGAGCAGTTCTTC
cdr3_length: 18
d_call: TRBD2
v_call: TRBV7-8
j_call: TRBJ2-1
clone_size: once

cdr3_aa: CAISDGTAMNTEAFF
cdr3_nt: TGTGCCATCAGTGACGGGACAGCTATGAACACTGAAGCTTTCTTT
cdr3_length: 15
d_call: TRBD1
v_call: TRBV10-3
j_call: TRBJ1-1
clone_size: NA

cdr3_aa: CASSRDRHVYEQYF
cdr3_nt: TGTGCCAGCAGCAGGGACAGGCATGTTTACGAGCAGTACTTC
cdr3_length: 14
d_call: TRBD1
v_call: TRBV7-8
j_call: TRBJ2-7
clone_size: NA

cdr3_aa: CASWGRSNQPQHF
cdr3_nt: TGTGCCAGCTGGGGGCGAAGCAATCAGCCCCAGCATTTT
cdr3_length: 13
d_call: NA
v_call: TRBV28
j_call: TRBJ1-5
clone_size: NA

cdr3_aa: CASSLVPGVGTDTQYF
cdr3_nt: TGTGCCAGCAGCTTAGTTCCCGGGGTCGGTACAGATACGCAGTATTTT
cdr3_length: 16
d_call: NA
v_call: TRBV7-6
j_call: TRBJ2-3
clone_size: NA

cdr3_aa: CASRLASTYNEQFF
cdr3_nt: TGTGCCAGCCGATTGGCGTCCACCTACAATGAGCAGTTCTTC
cdr3_length: 14
d_call: NA
v_call: TRBV7-2
j_call: TRBJ2-1
clone_size: once

cdr3_aa: CAWNRGLGDEQYF
cdr3_nt: TGTGCCTGGAACAGGGGCCTAGGGGACGAGCAGTACTTC
cdr3_length: 13
d_call: TRBD1
v_call: TRBV30
j_call: TRBJ2-7
clone_size: few

cdr3_aa: CASSLGGPNNEQFF
cdr3_nt: TGTGCCAGCAGCTTAGGGGGTCCTAACAATGAGCAGTTCTTC
cdr3_length: 14
d_call: NA
v_call: TRBV11-2
j_call: TRBJ2-1
clone_size: few

cdr3_aa: CASSPGQHEQFF
cdr3_nt: TGTGCCAGCAGCCCAGGACAGCATGAGCAGTTCTTC
cdr3_length: 12
d_call: NA
v_call: TRBV11-3
j_call: TRBJ2-1
clone_size: NA

cdr3_aa: CASGFSSGGIQETQYF
cdr3_nt: TGTGCTAGTGGCTTCAGTAGCGGGGGAATCCAAGAGACCCAGTACTTC
cdr3_length: 16
d_call: TRBD2
v_call: TRBV12-5
j_call: TRBJ2-5
clone_size: NA

cdr3_aa: CASSLLGGRGGYTF
cdr3_nt: TGTGCCAGCAGTCTCCTCGGGGGCCGCGGTGGCTACACCTTC
cdr3_length: 14
d_call: NA
v_call: TRBV27
j_call: TRBJ1-2
clone_size: NA

cdr3_aa: CASSPLGRYNEQFF
cdr3_nt: TGTGCCAGCAGCCCACTCGGACGATACAATGAGCAGTTCTTC
cdr3_length: 14
d_call: NA
v_call: TRBV11-3
j_call: TRBJ2-1
clone_size: NA

cdr3_aa: CASSLVIGREQFF
cdr3_nt: TGTGCCAGCAGCTTAGTTATTGGTCGTGAGCAGTTCTTC
cdr3_length: 13
d_call: NA
v_call: TRBV7-2
j_call: TRBJ2-1
clone_size: few